These 24 T cell receptor beta chains originate from one sample sequenced in a study of shared clonotypes between healthy human individuals. The method was immunoSEQ multiplex PCR; TCRdb's version includes in-frame clones alone and lacks a portion of them. The table records 2 million to 2.5 million clones, 93% of them present only once. The sample consisted of naive CD4+ T cells from PBMCs. The subset was: CD45RA+ positively selected. All receptors derive from a man aged 18 to 30 in good health. Some clones in this sample may be carry-over from other donors' samples.

The J gene is TRBJ2-1, the V gene TRBV18; the match to TRBD2 covers 7 bases. CDR1 KGHSH and CDR2 LQKENI come from the germline V gene. CDR3 length: 16 amino acids. V lost 3 bases, J lost 4 bases, and 9 bases stayed unmatched. The CDR3 sequence: CASSPSRGSGYNEQFF. The CDR3 DNA follows: TGTGCCAGCTCACCCTCTCGCGGGAGTGGATACAATGAGCAGTTCTTC.

V usage is TRBV7-2 and J usage is TRBJ1-5, with no clear D. The CDR3 has 15 amino acids. Trimming removed 1 base at V and 5 bases at J, with 12 bases between. The V gene's germline CDR1 is SGHTA and CDR2 FQGNSA. The CDR3 DNA sequence: TGTGCCAGCAGCTTAGTATGGGCAGGCGATCAGCCCCAGCATTTT. Translation: CASSLVWAGDQPQHF.

The rearrangement uses TRBV5-1 and TRBJ2-7; 12 bases are shared with TRBD2. Germline V gene data show CDR1 as SGHRS and CDR2 as YFSETQ. This CDR3 has 16 amino acids. Germline trimming cut 0 bases from V and 5 bases from J; bases unmatched to any gene: 6. The CDR3 loop is CASSLERLAGVHEQYF. CDR3 sequence (DNA): TGCGCCAGCAGCTTGGAGAGACTAGCGGGAGTCCACGAGCAGTACTTC.

V usage is TRBV28 and J usage is TRBJ2-1, with D possibly TRBD2 on 5 matching bases. V was pared by 4 bases and J by 6 bases, with 13 bases between. The CDR3 covers 14 residues. Per germline, CDR1 MDHEN and CDR2 SYDVKM. CDR3 nucleotides: TGTGCCAGCAGTTCTAGCCTGAATCGCAATGAGCAGTTCTTC. This translates into CASSSSLNRNEQFF.

This sequence joins TRBV19 and TRBJ2-7; the match to TRBD1 covers 8 bases. The CDR3 runs 13 residues. Germline CDR1 is LNHDA and CDR2 is SQIVND (reference sequence). J was trimmed by 6 bases and V by 1 base; bases with no gene match: 2. The CDR3, as DNA: TGTGCCAGTAGTATAGGGACAGGGTCCGAGCAGTACTTC. Encoded protein: CASSIGTGSEQYF.

This chain joins TRBV5-1 and TRBJ1-4; a possible D gene is TRBD1 (6 bases). V was cut by 0 bases and J by 7 bases, with 16 bases left in between. Germline-derived CDR1 and CDR2 are SGHRS and YFSETQ. This CDR3 is 16 amino acids long. The CDR3 DNA reads as TGCGCCAGCAGCTTGGCCCCAGGGGCGGTGGGTGAAAAACTGTTTTTT. Amino acid sequence: CASSLAPGAVGEKLFF.

Concerning this clone: Within the sample, other DNA sequences also encode this same CDR3. The chain combines TRBV18 with TRBJ1-5; 9 bases agree with TRBD1. Germline lookup yields CDR1 KGHSH and CDR2 LQKENI. J was trimmed by 4 bases and V by 6 bases; bases with no gene match: 4. The CDR3 loop spans 14 amino acids. Here the CDR3 reads CASSLTGGNQPQHF. The CDR3 nucleotides read TGTGCCAGCTCTCTGACAGGGGGGAATCAGCCCCAGCATTTT.

V is TRBV7-6 and J is TRBJ2-2; D is undetermined. V lost 4 bases to trimming and J lost 4 bases, with 16 bases between them. The CDR3 consists of 16 residues. Germline CDR1 and CDR2: SGHVS and FNYEAQ. CDR3 amino acids: CASSSRTGLGTGELFF. The CDR3 DNA is TGTGCCAGCAGCTCCCGTACGGGCCTAGGCACCGGGGAGCTGTTTTTT.

This clone was detected only once. The V gene is TRBV18, the J gene TRBJ2-5, with D uncertain. This CDR3 spans 11 amino acids. The V and J ends lost 2 bases and 5 bases respectively, with 3 bases between them. Germline CDR1 is KGHSH and CDR2 is LQKENI. CDR3 residues: CASSPVETQYF. For the CDR3, the DNA is TGTGCCAGCTCACCAGTGGAGACCCAGTACTTC.

The chain combines TRBV6-5 with TRBJ2-1; maybe TRBD1 (6 bases). Trimming removed 6 bases from V and 14 bases from J, with 17 bases in between. CDR3 length equals 12 residues. Germline lookup yields CDR1 MNHEY and CDR2 SVGAGI. The chain's CDR3 is CASSSGRSGEFF. The CDR3 nucleotides are TGTGCCAGCAGCTCCGGACGTTCAGGGGAGTTCTTC.

The chain employs TRBV5-1 and TRBJ1-1; D gene uncertain. V lost 7 bases and J lost 0, with 10 bases in between. Germline assignment: CDR1 SGHRS and CDR2 YFSETQ. The CDR3 extends over 13 amino acids. The CDR3 DNA sequence: TGCGCCAGCCAGGTGGGCTTGAACACTGAAGCTTTCTTT. This gives the protein CASQVGLNTEAFF. The variable domain in full, completed from reference TRBV5-1 and TRBJ1-1, reads KAGVTQTPRYLIKTRGQQVTLSCSPISGHRSVSWYQQTPGQGLQFLFEYFSETQRNKGNFPGRFSGRQFSNSRSEMNVSTLELGDSALYLCASQVGLNTEAFFGQGTRLTVV.

The rearrangement uses TRBV15 and TRBJ2-7, with 7 bases fitting TRBD1. Trimming cost V 1 base and J 0 bases; bases outside gene matches: 6. Germline lookup yields CDR1 LNHNV and CDR2 YYDKDF (reference sequence). This CDR3 has 16 residues. CDR3 sequence: CATSRAARGPSYEQYF. The DNA for the CDR3 is TGTGCCACCAGCAGAGCCGCTAGGGGGCCCTCCTACGAGCAGTACTTC.

The chain is built from TRBV9 and TRBJ2-1; 11 bases line up with TRBD2. The CDR3 contains 16 residues. Germline V gives CDR1 SGDLS, CDR2 YYNGEE. After removal of 3 bases from V and 4 bases from J, the junction contained 6 bases not matched to a gene. CDR3 region: CASSAPSGRLYNEQFF. The CDR3 DNA follows: TGTGCCAGCAGCGCTCCTAGCGGGAGGCTGTACAATGAGCAGTTCTTC.

This rearrangement joins TRBV10-2 to TRBJ1-2; D is unclear. Germline V CDR1 and CDR2: WSHSY, SAAADI. The CDR3 spans 12 residues. V lost 7 bases, J lost 8 bases, and 14 bases lay in between. Here the CDR3 reads CASIEAPVGYTF. As DNA, the CDR3 is TGCGCCAGCATAGAGGCGCCGGTGGGCTACACCTTC.

This rearrangement joins TRBV5-1 to TRBJ2-1, with 11 positions matching TRBD2. Germline CDR1 and CDR2: SGHRS and YFSETQ. J lost 5 bases, V lost 4 bases, and 5 bases had no gene match. This CDR3 has 15 amino acids. CDR3 protein: CASSHGLAGHNEQFF. The CDR3 DNA reads as TGCGCCAGCAGCCATGGACTAGCGGGCCACAATGAGCAGTTCTTC.

The J gene is TRBJ2-2, the V gene TRBV28, with 8 bases aligning to TRBD1. This CDR3 is 15 amino acids long. The junction had 9 bases not matched to a gene; V was cut back by 6 bases and J by 6 bases. Per germline, CDR1 MDHEN and CDR2 SYDVKM. CDR3 bases: TGTGCCAGCAGGGGTGGACAGGGTGGTTCCGGGGAGCTGTTTTTT. Protein sequence: CASRGGQGGSGELFF.

The chain uses TRBV30 and TRBJ2-7, with 8 nucleotides matching TRBD1. Trimming at V came to 1 base and at J to 2 bases, leaving 13 bases not matched to a gene. This CDR3 region has 17 residues. CDR1 and CDR2 from the germline V gene are GTSNPN and SVGIG (reference sequence). The CDR3 nucleotides read TGTGCCTGGAGTGCCCGATTAGGACAGGGACCAACCTACGAGCAGTACTTC. Protein product: CAWSARLGQGPTYEQYF.

The chain recombines TRBV30 with TRBJ1-4; D ambiguous. Trimming left V 4 bases short and J 4 bases short, with 7 bases between. The CDR3 totals 12 residues. Germline V gene lookup returns CDR1 GTSNPN and CDR2 SVGIG (reference sequence). The CDR3 protein is CAWKRFNEKLFF. The DNA of the CDR3 is TGTGCCTGGAAAAGATTTAATGAAAAACTGTTTTTT.

The gene calls are TRBV2 and TRBJ2-1; TRBD2 aligns across 8 bases. There are 14 residues in the CDR3. Trimming took 8 bases from V and 2 from J; bases not matched to a gene: 5. CDR1 SNHLY and CDR2 FYNNEI come from the germline V gene. The CDR3 reads CASSAGVAYNEQFF. The CDR3, as DNA: TGTGCCAGCTCAGCGGGGGTGGCCTACAATGAGCAGTTCTTC.

The chain is built from TRBV25-1 and TRBJ2-5; 14 bases are a match to TRBD2. The CDR3 extends over 15 amino acids. The germline V gene has CDR1 MGHDK and CDR2 SYGVNS. V lost 3 bases, J lost 5 bases, and 2 bases stayed unmatched. The CDR3 spells CASSEGTSGSETQYF. The CDR3 nucleotides read TGTGCCAGCAGTGAGGGGACTAGCGGGAGCGAGACCCAGTACTTC. The variable domain in full, completed from reference TRBV25-1 and TRBJ2-5, reads EADIYQTPRYLVIGTGKKITLECSQTMGHDKMYWYQQDPGMELHLIHYSYGVNSTEKGDLSSESTVSRIRTEHFPLTLESARPSHTSQYLCASSEGTSGSETQYFGPGTRLLVL.

This chain uses TRBV18 with TRBJ2-1, with D tentatively TRBD2 (6 bases). This CDR3 comprises 17 residues. Germline assignment: CDR1 KGHSH and CDR2 LQKENI. V dropped 3 bases and J dropped 2 bases, with 17 bases sitting between them. DNA of the CDR3: TGTGCCAGCTCACCCCTGATCGCGGGAAAGGCCTACAATGAGCAGTTCTTC. Its protein product is CASSPLIAGKAYNEQFF. Full variable domain (outside the CDR3, taken from reference TRBV18 and TRBJ2-1): NAGVMQNPRHLVRRRGQEARLRCSPMKGHSHVYWYRQLPEEGLKFMVYLQKENIIDESGMPKERFSAEFPKEGPSILRIQQVVRGDSAAYFCASSPLIAGKAYNEQFFGPGTRLTVL.

The chain is built from TRBV25-1 and TRBJ1-3; tentatively, D is TRBD1 (5 bases). This CDR3 region has 14 residues. The V gene's germline CDR1 is MGHDK and CDR2 SYGVNS. The germline V and J ends were trimmed by 6 bases and 2 bases, with 11 bases remaining between them. The CDR3 protein is CASSLPGAGNTIYF. DNA of the CDR3: TGTGCCAGCAGCCTCCCGGGGGCTGGAAACACCATATATTTT.

The chain combines TRBV9 with TRBJ2-1; 10 nucleotides align to TRBD2. From germline, CDR1 is SGDLS and CDR2 YYNGEE. The CDR3 contains 15 residues. J gave up 3 bases and V 4 bases, and 4 bases lay outside the gene matches. CDR3 amino acids: CASSLSGRYYNEQFF. The CDR3 DNA reads TGTGCCAGCAGCCTTAGCGGGAGGTACTACAATGAGCAGTTCTTC. The whole variable domain, remainder taken from reference TRBV9 and TRBJ2-1, is DSGVTQTPKHLITATGQRVTLRCSPRSGDLSVYWYQQSLDQGLQFLIQYYNGEERAKGNILERFSAQQFPDLHSELNLSSLELGDSALYFCASSLSGRYYNEQFFGPGTRLTVL.

This chain's CDR3 is CSVELGGGNTIYF. DNA of the CDR3: TGCAGCGTTGAGTTAGGTGGGGGAAACACCATATATTTT. The rearrangement links TRBV29-1 to TRBJ1-3; D gene uncertain. From germline, CDR1 is SQVTM and CDR2 ANQGSEA. Deletions cut 3 bases from V and 4 bases from J, with 10 bases between. CDR3 length: 13 amino acids.